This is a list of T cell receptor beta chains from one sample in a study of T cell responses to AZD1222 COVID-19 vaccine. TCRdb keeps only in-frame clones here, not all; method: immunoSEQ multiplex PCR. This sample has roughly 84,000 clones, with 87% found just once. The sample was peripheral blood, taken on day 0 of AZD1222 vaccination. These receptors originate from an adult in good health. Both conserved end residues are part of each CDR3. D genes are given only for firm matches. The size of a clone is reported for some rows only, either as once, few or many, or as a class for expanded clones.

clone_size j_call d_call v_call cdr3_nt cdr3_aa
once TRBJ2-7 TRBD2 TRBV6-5 TGTGCCAGCAGCTCACTAGCGGGAACCTACGAGCAGTACTTC CASSSLAGTYEQYF
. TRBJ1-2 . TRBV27 TGTGCCAGCAGTTCCCTCGGTGAGAGGGCCTACCATGGCTACACCTTC CASSSLGERAYHGYTF
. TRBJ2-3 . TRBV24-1 TGTGCCACCAGTGACTCCGGACTTGGAGGGGGAGATACGCAGTATTTT CATSDSGLGGGDTQYF
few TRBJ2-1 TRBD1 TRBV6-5 TGTGCCAGCAGTTACGACAGGGGTAATGAGCAGTTCTTC CASSYDRGNEQFF
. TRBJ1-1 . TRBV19 TGTGCCAGTAGTACCACCAGAGGGGGCACTGAAGCTTTCTTT CASSTTRGGTEAFF
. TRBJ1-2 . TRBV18 TGTGCCAGCTCACCACGCGCAAAGGACGCAGGGGACTATGGCTACACCTTC CASSPRAKDAGDYGYTF
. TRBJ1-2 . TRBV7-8 TGTGCCAGCAGCTTAGCGGACCCGGGGTTGGGCTATGGCTACACCTTC CASSLADPGLGYGYTF
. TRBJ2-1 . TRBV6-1 TGTGCCAGCAGTGATCGGGGTCCCTACAATGAGCAGTTCTTC CASSDRGPYNEQFF
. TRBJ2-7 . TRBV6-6 TGTGCCAGCAGTTCCCGGGCCCAAACTTCCTACGAGCAGTACTTC CASSSRAQTSYEQYF
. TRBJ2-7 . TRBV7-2 TGTGCCAGCAGCCACTCTAGGGGGTCCTACGAGCAGTACTTC CASSHSRGSYEQYF
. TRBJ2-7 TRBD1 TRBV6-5 TGTGCCAGCATCCCGGGACAGGGGGGATACGAGCAGTACTTC CASIPGQGGYEQYF
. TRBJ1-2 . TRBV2 TGTGCCAGCAAGCAAATGCAGGAGGACTATGGCTACACCTTC CASKQMQEDYGYTF
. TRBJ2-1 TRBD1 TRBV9 TGTGCCAGCAGCGTAGCTACGGGAGCGGGACAGGGAAGCGGAAACAATGAGCAGTTCTTC CASSVATGAGQGSGNNEQFF
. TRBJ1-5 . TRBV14 TGTGCCAGCAGCCAAGATCACAGACAGCCCCAGCATTTT CASSQDHRQPQHF
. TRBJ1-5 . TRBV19 TGTGCCAGTAGGAACCATGGTAATCAGCCCCAGCATTTT CASRNHGNQPQHF
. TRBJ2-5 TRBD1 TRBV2 TGTGCCAGCAGGGCAGACAGGGGCCCAGAGACCCAGTACTTC CASRADRGPETQYF
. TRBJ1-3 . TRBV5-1 TGCGCCAGCAGGATCGGGGACTATACTGGAAACACCATATATTTT CASRIGDYTGNTIYF
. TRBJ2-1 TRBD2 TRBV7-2 TGTGCCAGCAGATTAGCGGGTCACAATGAGCAGTTCTTC CASRLAGHNEQFF
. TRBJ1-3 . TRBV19 TGTGCCAGTAGGCCGGGGGGTACTGGAAACACCATATATTTT CASRPGGTGNTIYF
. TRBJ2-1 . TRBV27 TGTGCCAGCAGGGAGCGGCCCTCCTACAATGAGCAGTTCTTC CASRERPSYNEQFF
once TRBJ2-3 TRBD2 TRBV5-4 TGTGCCAGCAGCTCCTCAGCGGGAGGTACGCAGTATTTT CASSSSAGGTQYF
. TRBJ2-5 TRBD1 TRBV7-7 TGTGCTAGCAGCCCGGACAGGGTTGAGACCCAGTACTTC CASSPDRVETQYF
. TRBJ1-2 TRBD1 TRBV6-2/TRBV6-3 TGTGCCAGCAGTTACGCCGGACAGGGCGCGCGCTATGGCTACACCTTC CASSYAGQGARYGYTF
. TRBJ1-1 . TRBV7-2 TGTGCCAGCACCCTATCGGCTGGGGTGAACACTGAAGCTTTCTTT CASTLSAGVNTEAFF
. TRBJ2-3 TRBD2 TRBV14 TGTGCCAGCAGCCAAGGTGTTAGCGGGACAGATACGCAGTATTTT CASSQGVSGTDTQYF
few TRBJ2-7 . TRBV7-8 TGTGCCAGCAGCTCCGAGCCCCTAATGGCCGAGCAGTACTTC CASSSEPLMAEQYF
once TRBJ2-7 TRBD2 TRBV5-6 TGTGCCAGCAGCTCGACTAGCGGGAGGCCCAACCCCTACGAGCAGTACTTC CASSSTSGRPNPYEQYF
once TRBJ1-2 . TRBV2 TGTGCCAGCAGTGCACCAGACTACACCTTC CASSAPDYTF
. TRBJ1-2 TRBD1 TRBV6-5 TGTGCCAGCAGCTTCACAGGGGATGGCTACACCTTC CASSFTGDGYTF
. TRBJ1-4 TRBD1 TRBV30 TGTGCCTGGACTGACAGGGCGACTAATGAAAAACTGTTTTTT CAWTDRATNEKLFF
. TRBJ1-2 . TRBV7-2 TGTGCCAGCAGCTTACCCCCCAACTATGGCTACACCTTC CASSLPPNYGYTF
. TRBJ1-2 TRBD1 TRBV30 TGTGCCTGGAGTAGGGACAGGAGCTATGGCTACACCTTC CAWSRDRSYGYTF
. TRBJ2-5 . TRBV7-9 TGTGCCAGCAGCCTAAATATGGAGACCCAGTACTTC CASSLNMETQYF
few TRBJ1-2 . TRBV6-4 TGTGCCAGCAGTGACAGGGACTATGGCTACACCTTC CASSDRDYGYTF
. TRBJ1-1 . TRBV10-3 TGTGCCATCAGTGCACAGGGAGGCACTGAAGCTTTCTTT CAISAQGGTEAFF
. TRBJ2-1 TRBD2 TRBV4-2 TGTGCCAGCAGCCAAGATGGGCTAGCGGGAGGCCAAGGTGAGCAGTTCTTC CASSQDGLAGGQGEQFF
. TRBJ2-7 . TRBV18 TGTGCCAGCTCACCGGTCGGCCTTAGCTCCTACGAGCAGTACTTC CASSPVGLSSYEQYF
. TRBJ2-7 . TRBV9 TGTGCCAGCAGCGGTCGGAGGGTCCGTCACTACGAGCAGTACTTC CASSGRRVRHYEQYF
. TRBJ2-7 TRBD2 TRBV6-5 TGTGCCAGCAGCTTACTAGCGGACTCCTACGAGCAGTACTTC CASSLLADSYEQYF
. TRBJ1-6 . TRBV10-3 TGTGCCATCAGTGGCGGCGGATGGAGTTCACCCCTCCACTTT CAISGGGWSSPLHF
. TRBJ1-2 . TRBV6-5 TGTGCCAGCAGCCCCGTGGATTCTAACTATGGCTACACCTTC CASSPVDSNYGYTF
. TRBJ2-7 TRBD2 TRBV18 TGTGCCAGCTCACCAGGGCTAGCGGAAATCGAGCAGTACTTC CASSPGLAEIEQYF
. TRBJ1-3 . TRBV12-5 TGTGCTAGTGGCCGGGGGGCGGGAGGAAACACCATATATTTT CASGRGAGGNTIYF
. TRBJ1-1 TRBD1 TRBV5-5 TGTGCCAGCAGCACACAAATCGACAGGGGGAACACTGAAGCTTTCTTT CASSTQIDRGNTEAFF
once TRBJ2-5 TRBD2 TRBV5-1 TGCGCCAGCAGCCCGGGAGGGGGCCAAGAGACCCAGTACTTC CASSPGGGQETQYF